This TCR beta chain was observed in a study of shared clonotypes between healthy human individuals (dated by TCRdb to 2019 to 2021). About the study as a whole: A couple of women and three men aged 18 to 49 years were included in the cohort. Per donor, three plates each were used for CD4 naive and CD4 memory, two for CD8 naive, and one for CD8 memory. To estimate repertoire size and how much clonotype sharing occurs between individuals, the study deeply sequenced the blood TCR repertoires of 5 or 6 healthy adults. Each donor's leukapheresis produced roughly between roughly 0.85 and 9 billion PBMCs. Different laboratories and diverse techniques were used to prepare libraries and sequence TCR repertoires, to increase sequencing depth and limit assay-specific biases. The investigation overall reported the following: When several donors were compared, the shared fraction of clonotypes was around 5% for naive CD4, 3.5% to 4% for naive CD8, 2% to 2.5% for memory CD4, and roughly 0.43% for memory CD8. Sampling was restricted to blood, and TCR repertoires in tissues likely differ from the TCR repertoires found in blood. Even with the large sequencing depth, rarefaction of the sorted-subset datasets indicated that sequencing was incomplete. Because the study included a small number of donors, the genetic and exposure-history diversity represented was limited. Compared with non-shared clonotypes, the clonotypes found in all four sorted-subset donors had higher generation probabilities. Naive subsets generally had larger estimated clonotype richness than memory subsets did. Pairwise subsampling led to the expectation that sequencing depth would affect the degree of clonotype sharing among donors.

TCR CDR3 regions were amplified from genomic DNA by multiplex PCR using the deep immunoSEQ assay. Extracted genomic DNA from each cell subset was distributed evenly across all wells of several immunoSEQ 96-well plates, and each plate was treated as a replicate. For sorted subsets, 200 to 250 ng of genomic DNA, equivalent to 25,000 to 35,000 T cell genomes, went into each replicate PCR. Purified libraries were quantified with a Qubit 3.0 fluorometer, sized on a Bioanalyzer 2100, and re-quantified with the KAPA Library Quantification kit. Every immunoSEQ 96-well plate was sequenced on a separate single-read 150-cycle Illumina NextSeq 550 flow cell. Under the source paper's analysis protocol: The immunoSEQ output contained only junctional sequences without quality scores, so filtering could not match that applied to full-length reads. To assign V/J genes and CDR3, sequences were annotated using PyIR, a Python wrapper for IgBLAST v1.9, with IMGT germline references. Reads with weak V/J assignments (E-value above 1e-6), missing CDR3, stop codons, out-of-frame junctions, or ambiguous translated residues were removed. V3J clonotypes were defined as sequences sharing an identical inferred V gene, J gene, and CDR3 amino acid sequence. Percentage overlap between repertoires was calculated by dividing the number of shared unique clonotypes by the size of the smaller repertoire. Repertoire richness was assessed with RTK rarefaction, the Chao1 estimator, and Recon v2.1 estimates of unobserved clonotypes. For all TCRbeta clonotypes obtained by the gDNA method from several donors, generation probabilities were computed with OLGA. TCRdb stores this immuneACCESS table with in-frame sequences only. Part of the clones is absent; in the studies checked, under half of the shortfall reflects unresolved V genes, and no reason is known for the rest. D and trimming come from the DNA, and the V and J calls and clone size come from that table. The table for this sample lists over 800,000 clones; around 92% of them were counted only once. In total, the top ten clones hold about 25% of the sample.

CD8 naive samples were obtained by positive selection for CCR7 among CD45RO-negative cells, yielding a CD45RA+CCR7+ population from which TemRA cells were excluded. The donors were healthy, HIV-negative adults with no recently reported acute infections or vaccinations. Every donor was a Caucasian adult living in Nashville, Tennessee, USA. Blood was collected by leukapheresis, and PBMCs were isolated by Ficoll-Histopaque density gradient centrifugation and then cryopreserved in liquid nitrogen vapor phase. Purity and quantity of every magnetically sorted T cell population were checked by analytical flow cytometry. From each sorted fraction, genomic DNA was isolated and quantified by UV absorbance on a Nanodrop 2000c. For this clone: Its antigen specificity is not known. No base-level quality is on record; no much larger clone is a single base apart.

The CDR3 holds 13 amino acids from the cysteine to the phenylalanine. Only CDR3 DNA is held: 39 bases, read in frame from base 1. Via the germline V gene (reference sequence), CDR1 is PRHDT and CDR2 FYEKMQ. Trimming at the junction amounts to 3 bases on V and 6 bases on J, and the germline ends lie 9 bases apart. The origin of this receptor is a man aged 25 to 40 in good health. The sequenced sample was naive CD8+ T cells sorted from blood. The cell subset or site tag for this specimen amounts to: CD45RA+CCR7+. The rearranged segments are TRBV13 and TRBJ2-1, with the D segment identity uncertain. DNA sequence: TGTGCCAGCAGCTTGCCAACGGTCAATGAGCAGTTCTTC. This yields the protein CASSLPTVNEQFF.